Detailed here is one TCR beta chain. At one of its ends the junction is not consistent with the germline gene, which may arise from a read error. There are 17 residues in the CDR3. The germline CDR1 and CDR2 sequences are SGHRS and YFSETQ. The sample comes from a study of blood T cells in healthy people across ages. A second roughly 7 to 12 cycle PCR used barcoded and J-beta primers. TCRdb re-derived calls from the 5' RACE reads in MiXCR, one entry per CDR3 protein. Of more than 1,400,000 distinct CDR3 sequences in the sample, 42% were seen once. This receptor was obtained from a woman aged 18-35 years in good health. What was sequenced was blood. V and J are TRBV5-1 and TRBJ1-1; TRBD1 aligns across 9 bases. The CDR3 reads CVSSSIPGQGMNTEAFF. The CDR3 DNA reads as TGCGTCAGCAGCTCTATACCGGGACAGGGTATGAACACTGAAGCTTTCTTT.